Listed here are 16 T cell receptor beta chains from one sample, sequenced in a study of beta chain features in type 1 diabetes. The entirety of the isolated RNA underwent reverse transcription, so expressed TCRB transcripts were sequenced. This table comes from immunoSEQ multiplex PCR, and its TCRdb copy is limited to in-frame clones, with some not included. The repertoire holds about 180,000 clones, with about 13% as singletons. The sample consisted of central memory CD4+ T cells from blood. The receptors derive from a woman younger than 30 in good health.

This clone was observed a handful of times. This rearrangement joins TRBV7-2 to TRBJ2-7; 7 nucleotides agree with TRBD2. The junction had 7 bases not matched to a gene; V was cut back by 8 bases and J by 0 bases. CDR1 is SGHTA, CDR2 FQGNSA, per germline. The length of the CDR3 is 14 residues. The CDR3 DNA follows: TGTGCCAGCCTTACTAGCGTTAGCTCCTACGAGCAGTACTTC. Translation: CASLTSVSSYEQYF.

This clone was found a few times. The CDR3 nucleotides read TGTGCCAGCAGCTTCAAGGAGACCGTCTATGGCTACACCTTC. It yields the protein CASSFKETVYGYTF. The chain is built from TRBV11-2 and TRBJ1-2; D not resolved. The CDR3 is 14 residues long. CDR1 SGHAT and CDR2 FQNNGV come from the germline V gene. The V gene lost 3 bases and the J gene lost 4 bases, with 12 bases spanning the gap.

Only a few counts were recorded for this clone. The chain recombines TRBV15 with TRBJ2-1; TRBD2 agrees at 9 bases. The junction had 8 bases not matched to a gene; V was cut back by 5 bases and J by 6 bases. The CDR3 is 15 amino acids. CDR1 is LNHNV and CDR2 is YYDKDF in the germline V gene (reference sequence). In DNA, the CDR3 is TGTGCCACCAGCGCCGGGCGGGAGGGCCGCAATGAGCAGTTCTTC. Its translation is CATSAGREGRNEQFF.

This rearrangement joins TRBV7-2 to TRBJ2-5, with 8 positions matching TRBD1. The V gene end was trimmed by 5 bases and the J gene end by 2 bases; junction bases not matched to a gene: 7. The germline V gene encodes CDR1 SGHTA and CDR2 FQGNSA. The CDR3 runs 15 residues. Here the CDR3 DNA reads TGTGCCAGCAGCCCCCGGACAGGGATGCAAGAGACCCAGTACTTC. It is translated as CASSPRTGMQETQYF.

The table lists this clone with a few counts. The rearrangement links TRBV7-9 to TRBJ1-5; TRBD1 matches at 10 bases. The CDR3 has 16 amino acids. V lost 5 bases to trimming and J lost 6 bases; unmatched junction nucleotides: 10. CDR1 is SEHNR and CDR2 is FQNEAQ in the germline V gene (reference sequence). The CDR3 nucleotides read TGTGCCAGCAGCGATCCGGGACAGGGGTTTGGTCAGCCCCAGCATTTT. Translated: CASSDPGQGFGQPQHF.

V and J are TRBV30 and TRBJ2-1, with D possibly TRBD2 on 6 matching bases. The CDR3 contains 11 residues. Germline values: CDR1 GTSNPN, CDR2 SVGIG (reference sequence). The V and J ends lost 2 bases and 15 bases respectively, with 14 bases between them. The CDR3 sequence is CAWSTGTGWFF. The CDR3 nucleotides are TGTGCCTGGAGTACTGGGACTGGGTGGTTCTTC.

This clone was observed a handful of times. The V gene is TRBV7-6, the J gene TRBJ2-7; 7 positions match TRBD1. The CDR3 runs to 16 residues. The V and J ends lost 5 bases and 5 bases, in that order; junction bases with no gene match: 15. Germline V lookup: CDR1 SGHVS, CDR2 FNYEAQ. The CDR3 bases are TGTGCCAGCAGCCCAAAAAGACAGGGTTCGTTGGACGAGCAGTACTTC. Translated: CASSPKRQGSLDEQYF.

The chain is built from TRBV2 and TRBJ2-1; maybe TRBD2 (5 bases). Germline V gives CDR1 SNHLY, CDR2 FYNNEI. V lost 1 base, J lost 15 bases, and 13 bases lay in between. The CDR3 consists of 12 residues. CDR3 bases: TGTGCCAGCAGTGAAGATACTAGTCAGCCGTTCTTC. Translated, it gives CASSEDTSQPFF. The variable domain in full, completed from reference TRBV2 and TRBJ2-1, reads EPEVTQTPSHQVTQMGQEVILRCVPISNHLYFYWYRQILGQKVEFLVSFYNNEISEKSEIFDDQFSVERPDGSNFTLKIRSTKLEDSAMYFCASSEDTSQPFFGPGTRLTVL.

V usage is TRBV9 and J usage is TRBJ2-2; weak D call: TRBD1 (6 bases). The ends were cut back, 1 base at V and 3 bases at J, with 7 bases in the middle. The CDR3 is made up of 14 amino acids. From germline, CDR1 is SGDLS and CDR2 YYNGEE. This CDR3 reads CASSVTGYTGELFF. In DNA, the CDR3 is TGTGCCAGCAGCGTAACAGGGTACACCGGGGAGCTGTTTTTT.

The J gene is TRBJ2-3, the V gene TRBV7-9, with 7 nucleotides matching TRBD2. The germline V gene encodes CDR1 SEHNR and CDR2 FQNEAQ (reference sequence). Trimming removed 3 bases from V and 0 bases from J; junction bases left unmatched: 3. This CDR3 has 15 amino acids. The CDR3 bases are TGTGCCAGCAGCTTGGGGGGGACTAGCACAGATACGCAGTATTTT. Protein product: CASSLGGTSTDTQYF. Full variable domain (outside the CDR3, taken from reference TRBV7-9 and TRBJ2-3): DTGVSQNPRHKITKRGQNVTFRCDPISEHNRLYWYRQTLGQGPEFLTYFQNEAQLEKSRLLSDRFSAERPKGSFSTLEIQRTEQGDSAMYLCASSLGGTSTDTQYFGPGTRLTVL.

V is TRBV7-3 and J is TRBJ2-5, with 10 nucleotides matching TRBD1. The CDR3 covers 15 residues. Per germline, CDR1 SGHTA and CDR2 FQGTGA. V shed 4 bases, J shed 0 bases, and the junction held 2 bases outside the gene matches. CDR3 nucleotides: TGTGCCAGCAGCTCAGGGACAGGGGACCAAGAGACCCAGTACTTC. It is translated as CASSSGTGDQETQYF.

The chain employs TRBV30 and TRBJ2-7; D is undetermined. This CDR3 spans 12 amino acids. CDR1 and CDR2 (germline): GTSNPN, SVGIG (reference sequence). V lost 5 bases and J 4 bases, leaving 12 bases between the germline ends. Here the CDR3 DNA reads TGTGCCTGGGTCGGCGGCGGATACGAGCAGTACTTC. Its protein product is CAWVGGGYEQYF.

This clone was seen only a few times. The V gene is TRBV28, the J gene TRBJ1-5; the match to TRBD1 covers 7 bases. V lost 7 bases, J lost 2 bases, and 8 bases stayed unmatched. Germline CDR1 reads MDHEN; CDR2 reads SYDVKM. The CDR3 consists of 15 residues. The CDR3 is CASTPEGARNQPQHF. CDR3 DNA sequence: TGTGCCAGCACTCCAGAGGGGGCTCGCAATCAGCCCCAGCATTTT.

The DNA for the CDR3 is TGCAGCGTTGCCCAGGGGGTCAATAGCGGGAGGAGAGAGACCCAGTACTTC. Translated: CSVAQGVNSGRRETQYF. The chain is built from TRBV29-1 and TRBJ2-5, with TRBD2 matching 10 bases. V shed 4 bases, J shed 4 bases, and the junction held 15 bases outside the gene matches. There are 17 residues in the CDR3. Germline V gene lookup returns CDR1 SQVTM and CDR2 ANQGSEA.

This clone was counted only a few times. V is TRBV13 and J is TRBJ2-7, with D tentatively TRBD1 (6 bases). V lost 3 bases and J lost 0, with 18 bases in between. The germline V gene encodes CDR1 PRHDT and CDR2 FYEKMQ (reference sequence). The CDR3 spans 17 residues. This CDR3 is CASSLVAWRTASYEQYF. CDR3 bases: TGTGCCAGCAGCTTGGTCGCTTGGCGGACAGCCTCCTACGAGCAGTACTTC.

The V and J genes are TRBV29-1 and TRBJ2-1; D is possibly TRBD1 (6 bases). The CDR3 contains 13 residues. V was clipped by 4 bases and J by 6 bases, with 13 bases between them. Germline loops: CDR1 SQVTM, CDR2 ANQGSEA. The CDR3 reads CSVATGLLNEQFF. The CDR3 bases are TGCAGCGTTGCAACAGGGTTGCTCAATGAGCAGTTCTTC.